This T cell receptor beta chain emerged from a study of T-cell memory formation after mild COVID-19. Study in general: Across donors, TCR clusters were largely donor specific. Whole-study findings and limits: Memory sampled before infection contained some responding clones, suggesting cross-reactive memory joined.

Trimming cost V 6 bases and J 7 bases, with 12 bases left between them. The germline V gene encodes CDR1 MNHEY and CDR2 SVGAGI. This CDR3 spans 12 amino acids. In regard to this clonotype: What it binds is unknown.

Constant-segment primers were used for 5'RACE, and the resulting TCR alpha and TCR beta cDNA libraries carried sample barcodes and UMIs. TCRdb re-called the 5' RACE reads with MiXCR, one entry per CDR3 protein. Of 380,000 or so distinct CDR3 sequences in the sample, approximately 15% are singletons; the top ten hold less than 25%. The clonotype was recovered from a man aged 18 to 29 who had mild COVID-19 (a few samples of this study predate the infection). Cell type and time point are not known. What was sequenced was PBMCs or a T cell subset sorted from them (not recorded which). The chain links TRBV6-5 to TRBJ1-2; tentative D call: TRBD1 (5 bases). The CDR3 DNA sequence: TGTGCCAGCAGCAACTCAGGGCTTGGCTACACCTTC. It encodes CASSNSGLGYTF.